The 5 T cell receptor beta chains given below trace back to one sample, sequenced in a study of blood T cell repertoires in COVID-19. Generated by immunoSEQ multiplex PCR, the TCRdb table keeps only in-frame clones and is missing some. The sample lists about 88,000 clones; about 82% were seen once. What was sequenced was peripheral blood. These receptors all come from a human donor in a cohort sampled during active COVID-19.

This clone was seen a single time. The V call is TRBV24-1, the J call TRBJ1-5; D is unresolved. The germline gives CDR1 KGHDR, CDR2 SFDVKD. The V gene lost 5 bases and the J gene lost 3 bases, with 16 bases spanning the gap. The CDR3 is 16 amino acids. This CDR3 reads CATSVGRVRLNQPQHF. In nucleotides, the CDR3 is TGTGCCACCAGTGTGGGGAGGGTAAGACTCAATCAGCCCCAGCATTTT.

The CDR3 nucleotides are TGTGCCAGCAGCTTAGTTAGGGGTACTGAAGCTTTCTTT. Protein product: CASSLVRGTEAFF. The rearrangement links TRBV7-8 to TRBJ1-1, with a weak D call TRBD1 (5 bases). Trimming pared 1 base from V and 5 bases from J, leaving 8 bases between. This CDR3 has 13 residues. Germline CDR1 SGHVS, CDR2 FQNEAQ.

The gene calls are TRBV19 and TRBJ2-2; the match to TRBD2 covers 10 bases. Looked up from germline, CDR1 is LNHDA and CDR2 is SQIVND (reference sequence). This CDR3 has 15 amino acids. V lost 5 bases and J lost 5; bases outside the gene matches: 5. The CDR3 DNA sequence: TGTGCCAGTAGTCCCGGGACTAGCGATACCGGGGAGCTGTTTTTT. It codes for CASSPGTSDTGELFF.

The CDR3 spells CASSTGLAVDTQYF. The CDR3 DNA is TGTGCCAGCAGCACCGGACTAGCGGTGGATACGCAGTATTTT. The J gene is TRBJ2-3, the V gene TRBV7-3, with 10 bases fitting TRBD2. The junction had 5 bases not matched to a gene; V was cut back by 5 bases and J by 6 bases. The CDR3 covers 14 residues. Germline-derived CDR1 and CDR2 are SGHTA and FQGTGA.

The genes are TRBV15 and TRBJ1-2; 9 bases are a match to TRBD1. The V gene end was trimmed by 2 bases and the J gene end by 7 bases; junction bases not matched to a gene: 8. Germline values: CDR1 LNHNV, CDR2 YYDKDF (reference sequence). The CDR3 runs to 15 residues. CDR3 residues: CATSRKQGASGGYTF. Here the CDR3 DNA reads TGTGCCACCAGCAGAAAACAGGGGGCCTCGGGTGGCTACACCTTC.